The TCR beta chain under discussion was sequenced for a study of response to subunit inactivated influenza vaccine. Study-level points and caveats: T cells newly recruited by each seasonal influenza vaccination are few, the authors suggested.

Via MiXCR, TCRdb re-called the RT-PCR reads, giving one row per CDR3 protein. The table shows around 580,000 distinct CDR3 sequences, with about 10% occurring only once. This clonotype was recorded many times. Its antigen remains unknown. Germline CDR1 KGHSH, CDR2 LQKENI. This CDR3 is 13 amino acids long. V was trimmed by 0 bases and J by 12 bases, leaving 15 bases between them. The specimen comprised PBMCs from blood, sampled on the day of vaccination. The sequence was obtained from a man aged 45-65 years who received an inactivated influenza vaccine. This chain connects TRBV18 to TRBJ2-7; D unclear. The CDR3 DNA follows: TGTGCCAGCTCACCACCGGGAACCAGATCGCCGTACTTC. Protein sequence: CASSPPGTRSPYF.